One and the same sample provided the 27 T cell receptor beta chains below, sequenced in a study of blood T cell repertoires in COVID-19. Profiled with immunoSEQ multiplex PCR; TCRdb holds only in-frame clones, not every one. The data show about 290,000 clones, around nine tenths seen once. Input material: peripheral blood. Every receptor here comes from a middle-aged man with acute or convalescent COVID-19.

The CDR3 here is CASSSTKTGPTEAFF. CDR3 sequence (DNA): TGTGCCAGCAGTTCGACAAAAACAGGGCCCACTGAAGCTTTCTTT. This chain connects TRBV6-5 to TRBJ1-1; D is possibly TRBD1 (6 bases). The CDR3 is made up of 15 amino acids. V lost 4 bases and J lost 4, with 16 bases in between. Per germline, CDR1 MNHEY and CDR2 SVGAGI.

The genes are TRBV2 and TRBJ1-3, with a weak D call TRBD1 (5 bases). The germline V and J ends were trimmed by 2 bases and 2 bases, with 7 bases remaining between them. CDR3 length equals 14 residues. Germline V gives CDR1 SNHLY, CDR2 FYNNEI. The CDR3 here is CASSERGTGNTIYF. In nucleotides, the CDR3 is TGTGCCAGCAGTGAAAGGGGTACTGGAAACACCATATATTTT.

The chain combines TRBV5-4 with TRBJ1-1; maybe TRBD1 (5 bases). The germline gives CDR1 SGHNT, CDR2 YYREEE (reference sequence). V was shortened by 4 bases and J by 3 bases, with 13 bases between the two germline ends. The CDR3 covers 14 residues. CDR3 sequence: CASSPSIGDTEAFF. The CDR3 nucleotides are TGTGCCAGCAGCCCGTCCATAGGGGACACTGAAGCTTTCTTT. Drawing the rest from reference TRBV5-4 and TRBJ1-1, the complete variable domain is ETGVTQSPTHLIKTRGQQVTLRCSSQSGHNTVSWYQQALGQGPQFIFQYYREEENGRGNFPPRFSGLQFPNYSSELNVNALELDDSALYLCASSPSIGDTEAFFGQGTRLTVV.

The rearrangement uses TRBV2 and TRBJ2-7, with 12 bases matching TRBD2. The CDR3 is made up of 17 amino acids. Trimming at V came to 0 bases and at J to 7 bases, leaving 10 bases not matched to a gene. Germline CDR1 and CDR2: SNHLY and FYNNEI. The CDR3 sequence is CASSEAWLAGGREEQYF. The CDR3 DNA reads TGTGCCAGCAGTGAAGCGTGGCTAGCGGGGGGGCGAGAGGAGCAGTACTTC.

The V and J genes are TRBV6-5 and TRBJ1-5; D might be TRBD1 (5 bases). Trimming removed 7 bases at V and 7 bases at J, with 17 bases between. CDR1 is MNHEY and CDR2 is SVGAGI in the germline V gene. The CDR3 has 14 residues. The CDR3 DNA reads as TGTGCCAGCATCGGGGCGGGGTCCGGGCAGCCCCAGCATTTT. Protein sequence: CASIGAGSGQPQHF.

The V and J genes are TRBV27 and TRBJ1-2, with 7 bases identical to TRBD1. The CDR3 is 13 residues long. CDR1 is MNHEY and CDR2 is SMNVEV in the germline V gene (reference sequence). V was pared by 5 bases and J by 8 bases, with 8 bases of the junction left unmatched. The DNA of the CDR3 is TGTGCCAGCAGTACCAACAGGGGATGGGGCTACACCTTC. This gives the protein CASSTNRGWGYTF.

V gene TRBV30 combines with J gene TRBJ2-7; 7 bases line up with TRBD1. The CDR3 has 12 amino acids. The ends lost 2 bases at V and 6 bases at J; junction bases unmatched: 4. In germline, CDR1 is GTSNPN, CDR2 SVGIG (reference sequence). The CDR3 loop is CAWSPQGTEQYF. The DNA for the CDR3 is TGTGCCTGGAGTCCACAGGGGACCGAGCAGTACTTC.

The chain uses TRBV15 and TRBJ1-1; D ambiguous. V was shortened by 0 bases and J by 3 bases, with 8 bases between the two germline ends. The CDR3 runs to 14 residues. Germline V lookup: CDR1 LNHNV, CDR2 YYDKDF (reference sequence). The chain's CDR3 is CATSREVAYTEAFF. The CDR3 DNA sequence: TGTGCCACCAGCAGAGAAGTGGCTTACACTGAAGCTTTCTTT.

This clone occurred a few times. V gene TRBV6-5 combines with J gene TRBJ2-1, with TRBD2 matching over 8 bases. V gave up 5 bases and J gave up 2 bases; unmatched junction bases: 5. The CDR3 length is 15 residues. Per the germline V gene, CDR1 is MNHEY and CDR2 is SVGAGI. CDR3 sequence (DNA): TGTGCCAGCAGTCTTACTAGCGGACCCTACAATGAGCAGTTCTTC. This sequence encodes CASSLTSGPYNEQFF.

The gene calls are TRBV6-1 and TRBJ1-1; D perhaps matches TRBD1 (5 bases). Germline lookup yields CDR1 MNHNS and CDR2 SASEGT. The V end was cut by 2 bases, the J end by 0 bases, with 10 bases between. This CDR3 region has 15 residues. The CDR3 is CASSESGGVNTEAFF. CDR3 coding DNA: TGTGCCAGCAGTGAAAGCGGAGGGGTGAACACTGAAGCTTTCTTT.

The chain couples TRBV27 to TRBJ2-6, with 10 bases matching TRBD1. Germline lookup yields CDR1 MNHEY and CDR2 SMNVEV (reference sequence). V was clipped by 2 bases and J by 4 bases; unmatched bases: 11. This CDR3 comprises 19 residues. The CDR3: CASSLHPPGTGDGANVLTF. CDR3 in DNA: TGTGCCAGCAGTTTACACCCGCCCGGGACAGGGGACGGGGCCAACGTCCTGACTTTC.

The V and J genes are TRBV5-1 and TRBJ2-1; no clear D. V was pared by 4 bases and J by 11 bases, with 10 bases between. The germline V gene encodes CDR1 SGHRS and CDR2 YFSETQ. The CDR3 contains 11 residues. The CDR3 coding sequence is TGCGCCAGCAGCCTCGGAGAGAAGCAGTTCTTC. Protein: CASSLGEKQFF.

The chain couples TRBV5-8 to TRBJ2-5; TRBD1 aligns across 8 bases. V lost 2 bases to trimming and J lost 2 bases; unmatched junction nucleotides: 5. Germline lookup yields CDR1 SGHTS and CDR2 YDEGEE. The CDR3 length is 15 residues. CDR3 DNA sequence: TGTGCCAGCAGCTTTGACAGGGGACCACAAGAGACCCAGTACTTC. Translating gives CASSFDRGPQETQYF.

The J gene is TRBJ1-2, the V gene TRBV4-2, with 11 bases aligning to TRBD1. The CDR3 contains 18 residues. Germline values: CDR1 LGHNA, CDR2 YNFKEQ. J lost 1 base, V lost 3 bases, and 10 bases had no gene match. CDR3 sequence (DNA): TGTGCCAGCAGCCAGGACGCCGGGGACAGGGGGTTTAACTATGGCTACACCTTC. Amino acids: CASSQDAGDRGFNYGYTF.

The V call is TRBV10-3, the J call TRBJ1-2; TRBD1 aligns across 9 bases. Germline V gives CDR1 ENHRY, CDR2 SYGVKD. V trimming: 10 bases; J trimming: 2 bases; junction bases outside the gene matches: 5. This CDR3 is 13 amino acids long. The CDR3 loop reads CATGTGINYGYTF. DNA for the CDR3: TGTGCCACCGGGACAGGGATAAACTATGGCTACACCTTC.

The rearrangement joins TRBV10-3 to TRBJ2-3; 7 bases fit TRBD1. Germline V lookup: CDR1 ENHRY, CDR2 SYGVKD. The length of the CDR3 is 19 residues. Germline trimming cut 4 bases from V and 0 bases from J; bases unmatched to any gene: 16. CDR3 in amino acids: CAISGGGHYPYKSTDTQYF. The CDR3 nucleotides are TGTGCCATCAGTGGAGGGGGCCACTACCCCTACAAGAGCACAGATACGCAGTATTTT.

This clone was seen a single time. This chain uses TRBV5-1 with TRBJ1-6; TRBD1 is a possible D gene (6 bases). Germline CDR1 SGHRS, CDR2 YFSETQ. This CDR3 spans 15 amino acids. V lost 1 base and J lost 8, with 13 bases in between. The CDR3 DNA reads TGCGCCAGCAGCTTGAACAGGGTTGACGATTCACCCCTCCACTTT. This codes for CASSLNRVDDSPLHF.

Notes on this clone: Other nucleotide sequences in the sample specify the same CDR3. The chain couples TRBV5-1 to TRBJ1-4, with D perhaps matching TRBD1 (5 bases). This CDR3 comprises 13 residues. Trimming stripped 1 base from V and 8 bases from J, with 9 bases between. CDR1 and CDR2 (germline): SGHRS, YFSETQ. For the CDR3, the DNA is TGCGCCAGCAGCTTGCAGGGCGCGGAAAAACTGTTTTTT. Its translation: CASSLQGAEKLFF.

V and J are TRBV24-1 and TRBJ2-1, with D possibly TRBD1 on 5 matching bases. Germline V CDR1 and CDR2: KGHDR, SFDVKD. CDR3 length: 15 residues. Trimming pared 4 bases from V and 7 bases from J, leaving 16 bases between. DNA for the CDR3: TGTGCCACCAGTGACCCAGGACATCTAGGGAATGAGCAGTTCTTC. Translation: CATSDPGHLGNEQFF.

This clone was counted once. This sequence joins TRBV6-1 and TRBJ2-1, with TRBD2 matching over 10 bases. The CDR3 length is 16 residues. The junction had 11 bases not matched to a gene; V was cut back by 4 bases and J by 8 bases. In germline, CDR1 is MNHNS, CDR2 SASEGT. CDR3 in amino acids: CASSGIAGGRADEQFF. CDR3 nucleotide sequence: TGTGCCAGCAGTGGGATAGCGGGGGGAAGGGCCGATGAGCAGTTCTTC.

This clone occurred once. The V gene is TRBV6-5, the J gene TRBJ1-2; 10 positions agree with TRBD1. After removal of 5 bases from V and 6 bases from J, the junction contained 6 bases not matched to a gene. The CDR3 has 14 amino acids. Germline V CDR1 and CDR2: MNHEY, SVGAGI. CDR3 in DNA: TGTGCCAGCAGTAACGACAGGGGGCTCCATGGCTACACCTTC. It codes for CASSNDRGLHGYTF.

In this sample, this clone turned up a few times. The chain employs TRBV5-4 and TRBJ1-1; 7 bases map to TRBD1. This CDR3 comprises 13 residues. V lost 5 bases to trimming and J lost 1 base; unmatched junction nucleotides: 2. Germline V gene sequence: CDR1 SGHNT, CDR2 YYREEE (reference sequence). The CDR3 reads CASSWDRNTEAFF. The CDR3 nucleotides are TGTGCCAGCAGTTGGGACAGGAACACTGAAGCTTTCTTT.

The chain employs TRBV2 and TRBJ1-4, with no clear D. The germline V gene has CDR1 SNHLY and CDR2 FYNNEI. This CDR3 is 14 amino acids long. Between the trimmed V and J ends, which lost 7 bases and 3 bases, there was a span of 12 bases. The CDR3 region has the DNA TGTGCCAGCATCGCTGAAGAGTCTAATGAAAAACTGTTTTTT. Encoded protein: CASIAEESNEKLFF.

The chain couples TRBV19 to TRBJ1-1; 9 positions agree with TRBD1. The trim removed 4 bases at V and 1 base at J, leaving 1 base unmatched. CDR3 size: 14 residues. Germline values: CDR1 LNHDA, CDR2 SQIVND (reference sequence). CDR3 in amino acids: CASSTGQGNTEAFF. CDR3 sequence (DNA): TGTGCCAGTAGTACGGGACAGGGGAACACTGAAGCTTTCTTT. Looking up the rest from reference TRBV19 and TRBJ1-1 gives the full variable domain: DGGITQSPKYLFRKEGQNVTLSCEQNLNHDAMYWYRQDPGQGLRLIYYSQIVNDFQKGDIAEGYSVSREKKESFPLTVTSAQKNPTAFYLCASSTGQGNTEAFFGQGTRLTVV.

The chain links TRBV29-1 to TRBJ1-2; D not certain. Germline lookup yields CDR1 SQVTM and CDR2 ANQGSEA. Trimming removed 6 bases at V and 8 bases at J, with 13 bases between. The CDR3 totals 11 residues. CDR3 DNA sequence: TGCAGCGTCGGTGACTACGCCGGCTACACCTTC. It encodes CSVGDYAGYTF.

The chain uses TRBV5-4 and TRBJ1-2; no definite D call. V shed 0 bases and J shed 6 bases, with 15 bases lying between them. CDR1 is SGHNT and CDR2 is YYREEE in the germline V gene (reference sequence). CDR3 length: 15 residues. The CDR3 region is CASSLELATFDGYTF. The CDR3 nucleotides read TGTGCCAGCAGCTTGGAATTAGCCACATTTGATGGCTACACCTTC.

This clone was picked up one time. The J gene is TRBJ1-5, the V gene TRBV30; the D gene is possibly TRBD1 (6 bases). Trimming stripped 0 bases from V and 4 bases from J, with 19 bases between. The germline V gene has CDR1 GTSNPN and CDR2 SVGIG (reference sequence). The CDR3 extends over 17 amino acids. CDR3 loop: CAWSVPRYRERNQPQHF. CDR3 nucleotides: TGTGCCTGGAGTGTACCCCGCTACAGGGAACGGAATCAGCCCCAGCATTTT.